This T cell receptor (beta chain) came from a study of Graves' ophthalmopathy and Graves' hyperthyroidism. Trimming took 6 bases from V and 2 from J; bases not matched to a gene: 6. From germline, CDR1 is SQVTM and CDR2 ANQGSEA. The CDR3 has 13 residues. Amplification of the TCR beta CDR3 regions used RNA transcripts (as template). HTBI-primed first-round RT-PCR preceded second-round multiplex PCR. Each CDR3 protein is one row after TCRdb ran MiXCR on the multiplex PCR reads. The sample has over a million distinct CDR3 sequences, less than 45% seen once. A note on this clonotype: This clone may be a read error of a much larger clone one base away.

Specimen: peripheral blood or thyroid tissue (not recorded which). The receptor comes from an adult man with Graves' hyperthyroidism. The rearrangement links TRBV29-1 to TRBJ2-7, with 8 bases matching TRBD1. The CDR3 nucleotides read TGCAGCGTCGAACAGGGGGGTACCTACGAGCAGTACTTC. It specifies CSVEQGGTYEQYF.